This is a list of T cell receptor beta chains from one sample in a study of cytomegalovirus exposure and HLA in healthy donors. Clones were sequenced by immunoSEQ multiplex PCR, and TCRdb holds only the in-frame ones, with some missing. The sample carries 250,000 to 400,000 clones, 70% to 90% recorded once. The sequenced material came from PBMCs. All receptors derive from a man aged 25-45 years in good health and CMV-seronegative. CDR3s include the opening cysteine and the closing phenylalanine or tryptophan. The D gene is left open where the match is weak. Not all rows give a size; the values are once, few, many and, for expanded clones, a class.

cdr3_aa: CASRKTGLNTEAFF
cdr3_nt: TGTGCCAGCAGAAAGACAGGGTTGAACACTGAAGCTTTCTTT
v_call: TRBV27
clone_size: .
d_call: TRBD1
j_call: TRBJ1-1

cdr3_aa: CAAKDRHNSPLHF
cdr3_nt: TGTGCCGCCAAGGACAGGCATAATTCACCCCTCCACTTT
v_call: TRBV19
clone_size: few
d_call: TRBD1
j_call: TRBJ1-6

cdr3_aa: CASCLRGSNNEQFF
cdr3_nt: TGTGCCAGCTGCTTAAGGGGGTCCAACAATGAGCAGTTCTTC
v_call: TRBV6-6
clone_size: once
d_call: .
j_call: TRBJ2-1

cdr3_aa: CASSLGTSGGTQSTDTQYF
cdr3_nt: TGTGCCAGCTCACTTGGGACTAGCGGGGGGACCCAATCCACAGATACGCAGTATTTT
v_call: TRBV18
clone_size: .
d_call: TRBD2
j_call: TRBJ2-3

cdr3_aa: CASSVVTGETGELFF
cdr3_nt: TGTGCCAGCAGCGTAGTGACAGGGGAGACCGGGGAGCTGTTTTTT
v_call: TRBV9
clone_size: .
d_call: TRBD1
j_call: TRBJ2-2

cdr3_aa: CASSSGSESQETQYF
cdr3_nt: TGTGCCAGCAGCTCCGGTAGTGAGTCCCAAGAGACCCAGTACTTC
v_call: TRBV13
clone_size: .
d_call: .
j_call: TRBJ2-5

cdr3_aa: CASTQGGVGELFF
cdr3_nt: TGTGCCAGCACCCAGGGGGGCGTCGGGGAGCTGTTTTTT
v_call: TRBV7-9
clone_size: once
d_call: .
j_call: TRBJ2-2

cdr3_aa: CASSDSGGSDTQYF
cdr3_nt: TGTGCCAGCAGTGACTCTGGAGGTTCAGATACGCAGTATTTT
v_call: TRBV6-4
clone_size: few
d_call: .
j_call: TRBJ2-3

cdr3_aa: CASSPGDRVFPGELFF
cdr3_nt: TGCGCCAGCAGCCCGGGGGACAGGGTATTCCCCGGGGAGCTGTTTTTT
v_call: TRBV5-1
clone_size: .
d_call: TRBD1
j_call: TRBJ2-2

cdr3_aa: CASSLEQGYGYTF
cdr3_nt: TGCGCCAGCAGCTTGGAACAGGGGTATGGCTACACCTTC
v_call: TRBV5-1
clone_size: .
d_call: TRBD1
j_call: TRBJ1-2

cdr3_aa: CASSLVVTGYGYTF
cdr3_nt: TGCGCCAGCAGCTTGGTGGTTACGGGATATGGCTACACCTTC
v_call: TRBV5-1
clone_size: .
d_call: .
j_call: TRBJ1-2

cdr3_aa: CASSYYGSGEAFF
cdr3_nt: TGTGCCAGCAGTTATTACGGGTCCGGGGAAGCTTTCTTT
v_call: TRBV6-5
clone_size: .
d_call: .
j_call: TRBJ1-1

cdr3_aa: CASSLVQGNTGELFF
cdr3_nt: TGCGCCAGCAGCTTGGTTCAGGGAAACACCGGGGAGCTGTTTTTT
v_call: TRBV5-1
clone_size: few
d_call: .
j_call: TRBJ2-2

cdr3_aa: CASSPNRGPNEKLFF
cdr3_nt: TGTGCCAGCTCACCTAACAGGGGGCCTAATGAAAAACTGTTTTTT
v_call: TRBV18
clone_size: once
d_call: TRBD1
j_call: TRBJ1-4

cdr3_aa: CASSVATGAYNEQFF
cdr3_nt: TGTGCCAGCAGCGTAGCCACAGGGGCGTATAATGAGCAGTTCTTC
v_call: TRBV9
clone_size: .
d_call: TRBD1
j_call: TRBJ2-1

cdr3_aa: CASSFAGELFF
cdr3_nt: TGTGCCAGCAGTTTCGCCGGGGAGCTGTTTTTT
v_call: TRBV27
clone_size: .
d_call: .
j_call: TRBJ2-2

cdr3_aa: CATSRGQLSYEQYF
cdr3_nt: TGTGCCACCAGCAGAGGACAACTCTCCTACGAGCAGTACTTC
v_call: TRBV15
clone_size: .
d_call: .
j_call: TRBJ2-7

cdr3_aa: CASSFSGNHQPQHF
cdr3_nt: TGTGCCAGCAGCTTCTCCGGGAACCATCAGCCCCAGCATTTT
v_call: TRBV11-2
clone_size: .
d_call: .
j_call: TRBJ1-5

cdr3_aa: CASSLARGRRETQYF
cdr3_nt: TGTGCCAGCAGCTTAGCGCGGGGCCGAAGAGAGACCCAGTACTTC
v_call: TRBV7-6
clone_size: .
d_call: .
j_call: TRBJ2-5

cdr3_aa: CASSQVTSSYEQYF
cdr3_nt: TGTGCCAGCAGCCAAGTAACTAGCTCCTACGAGCAGTACTTC
v_call: TRBV4-2
clone_size: .
d_call: .
j_call: TRBJ2-7

cdr3_aa: CASSLEVGRIPTHGYTF
cdr3_nt: TGTGCCAGCAGCTTAGAGGTGGGGCGCATCCCGACCCATGGCTACACCTTC
v_call: TRBV7-9
clone_size: .
d_call: .
j_call: TRBJ1-2

cdr3_aa: CAWSVVFRGQETQYF
cdr3_nt: TGTGCCTGGAGTGTAGTATTCCGGGGGCAAGAGACCCAGTACTTC
v_call: TRBV30
clone_size: .
d_call: .
j_call: TRBJ2-5

cdr3_aa: CASSLVWGQGYTEAFF
cdr3_nt: TGTGCCAGCAGCTTAGTATGGGGACAGGGCTACACTGAAGCTTTCTTT
v_call: TRBV7-8
clone_size: .
d_call: TRBD1
j_call: TRBJ1-1

cdr3_aa: CASSVVHANSYNEQFF
cdr3_nt: TGTGCCAGCAGTGTCGTACACGCAAACTCCTACAATGAGCAGTTCTTC
v_call: TRBV6-1
clone_size: once
d_call: .
j_call: TRBJ2-1

cdr3_aa: CASNSQLLRNEQFF
cdr3_nt: TGTGCCAGCAACTCTCAATTACTGAGGAATGAGCAGTTCTTC
v_call: TRBV28
clone_size: .
d_call: .
j_call: TRBJ2-1

cdr3_aa: CASSGRGLTEAFF
cdr3_nt: TGTGCCAGTAGTGGCCGCGGGCTCACTGAAGCTTTCTTT
v_call: TRBV19
clone_size: few
d_call: .
j_call: TRBJ1-1

cdr3_aa: CASSQDRGGEQPQHF
cdr3_nt: TGCGCCAGCAGCCAAGATCGAGGGGGTGAGCAGCCCCAGCATTTT
v_call: TRBV4-1
clone_size: .
d_call: .
j_call: TRBJ1-5

cdr3_aa: CASSEDRGRHTGELFF
cdr3_nt: TGTGCCAGCAGCGAGGACAGGGGGCGCCACACCGGGGAGCTGTTTTTT
v_call: TRBV13
clone_size: .
d_call: TRBD1
j_call: TRBJ2-2

cdr3_aa: CASSLRPKQGPFNTEAFF
cdr3_nt: TGTGCCAGCAGTTTACGCCCAAAACAGGGACCCTTTAACACTGAAGCTTTCTTT
v_call: TRBV27
clone_size: .
d_call: .
j_call: TRBJ1-1

cdr3_aa: CASGLVFGRGNTEAFF
cdr3_nt: TGTGCTAGTGGTTTGGTATTCGGCAGGGGGAACACTGAAGCTTTCTTT
v_call: TRBV12-5
clone_size: .
d_call: .
j_call: TRBJ1-1

cdr3_aa: CASSLRLGATGVKEKLFF
cdr3_nt: TGTGCCAGCAGTTTACGGTTGGGTGCGACAGGGGTGAAGGAAAAACTGTTTTTT
v_call: TRBV27
clone_size: .
d_call: TRBD1
j_call: TRBJ1-4

cdr3_aa: CASSESPSGGKDEQFF
cdr3_nt: TGCGCCAGCAGTGAGAGCCCTAGCGGGGGGAAGGATGAGCAGTTCTTC
v_call: TRBV10-1
clone_size: .
d_call: TRBD2
j_call: TRBJ2-1